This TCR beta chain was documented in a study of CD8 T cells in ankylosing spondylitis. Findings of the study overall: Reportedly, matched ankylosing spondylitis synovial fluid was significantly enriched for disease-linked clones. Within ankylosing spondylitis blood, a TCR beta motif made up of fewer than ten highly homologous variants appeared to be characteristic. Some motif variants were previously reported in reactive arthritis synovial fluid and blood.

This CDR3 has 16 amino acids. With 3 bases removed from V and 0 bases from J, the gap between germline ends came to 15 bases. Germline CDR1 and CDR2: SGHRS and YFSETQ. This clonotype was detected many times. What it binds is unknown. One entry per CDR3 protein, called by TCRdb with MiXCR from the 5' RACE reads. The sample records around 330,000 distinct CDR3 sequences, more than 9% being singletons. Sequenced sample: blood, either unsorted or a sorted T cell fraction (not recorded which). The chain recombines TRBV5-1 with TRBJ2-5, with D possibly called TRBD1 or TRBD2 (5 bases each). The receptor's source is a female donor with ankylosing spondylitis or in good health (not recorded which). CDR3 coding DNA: TGCGCCAGCAGCTGGGAAGGGACCCTGTACCAAGAGACCCAGTACTTC. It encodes CASSWEGTLYQETQYF. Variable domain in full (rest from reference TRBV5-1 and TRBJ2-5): KAGVTQTPRYLIKTRGQQVTLSCSPISGHRSVSWYQQTPGQGLQFLFEYFSETQRNKGNFPGRFSGRQFSNSRSEMNVSTLELGDSALYLCASSWEGTLYQETQYFGPGTRLLVL.